This record looks at one T cell receptor beta chain sequence and its context. Its recognized antigen is unknown. Nothing much larger sits one base from this clone, and base qualities are not available. V and J are trimmed by 3 bases and 3 bases, and the gene matches miss 2 bases of the junction. The CDR3, from cysteine to phenylalanine, totals 15 residues. Only the CDR3 part of the read is kept: 45 bases, read in frame from the first base. CDR1 SGHAT and CDR2 FQDESV were looked up in the germline V gene (reference sequence). A cohort of approximately 30 patients with locally advanced or metastatic urothelial carcinoma, treated at Memorial Sloan Kettering on a trial protocol, was included. Peripheral blood mononuclear cells were collected pretreatment and during treatment, with between 1 and 8 total time points obtained per patient. The Qiagen DNeasy Blood extraction kit was used to purify genomic DNA from total PBMCs and tumor samples. PBMCs were collected pretreatment and during treatment, and were isolated and stored as previously described.

This entry is derived from a study of PD-L1 blockade in urothelial cancer (dated by TCRdb to the late 2010s). At the level of the whole study: Therapy was started at some point between 2014 and 2016 for all patients, and atezolizumab 1,200 mg was administered intravenously every 3 weeks. Patients had an ECOG performance status of 0 or 1 and had received between 0 and 3 prior chemotherapy regimens. Durable clinical benefit was achieved by nine patients but not by the remaining 20. Blood samples gave median yields of 141,255 T cells and some 84,000 unique TCRs, along with a median clonality of 0.080. In the same patients, whole exome sequencing and RNA sequencing of pretreatment tumors were performed in addition to TCR sequencing. Durable clinical benefit was defined as progression-free survival longer than 6 months, and TCR features were also tested against progression-free and overall survival. About 90% of the roughly 29 patients were identified as males with urothelial cancer of bladder origin, and a prior smoking history was reported by 18 of 29 patients. Twenty-nine patients had pretreatment blood TCR-seq, around 25 had at least one posttreatment blood collection, and around 25 had tumor TCR-seq. The study, an exploratory multi-omic analysis, examined somatic, immune and clinical correlates of response to PD-L1 blockade with atezolizumab in urothelial cancer. TCR sequencing covered pretreatment tumor samples and matched, serially collected peripheral blood taken before and after atezolizumab treatment. Blood samples were analyzed at two time points: 3 weeks after treatment start (second dose) and 6 weeks after treatment start. Broader findings and caveats from the paper: Patients with durable benefit showed greater expansion of tumor-associated TCR clones in peripheral blood 3 weeks after starting treatment (n ≈ 20, p = 0.022). Small sample size (n ≈ 29) and many exploratory analyses mean the results are intended to be hypothesis-generating. Improved progression-free and overall survival was associated with having pretreatment peripheral blood TCR clonality below the median.

Synthetic TCR analog templates were spiked into each PCR to estimate absolute template abundance from read counts. Using the immunoSEQ assay, TCRbeta CDR3 regions were amplified from genomic DNA with bias-controlled V and J gene primers. Rearranged TCRbeta segments were sequenced at approximately 20X coverage. The authors' analysis ran thus. Sequencing errors were corrected by clustering, and CDR3s were annotated against IMGT so that V, D and J genes could be assigned. Only productive TCRbeta rearrangements were used in downstream analyses, excluding out-of-frame or stop-codon sequences. Clonality was calculated as one minus the Shannon entropy normalized by the log of the number of unique productive sequences. Clones differing between time points or between blood and tumor were identified by Fisher's exact test with Benjamini-Hochberg correction at adjusted p below 0.01. The source is immuneACCESS, and TCRdb retained only in-frame sequences with V and J called. Part of the clones is not carried over; for the studies checked, unresolved V genes explain less than half of this, and the remainder is unexplained. That table is the source of V, J and clone size, and D and trimming were worked out from the DNA. The sample records 45,000 to 60,000 clones, about 90% of which are singletons. Approximately 7.7% of the sample goes to the ten largest clones.

Source: PBMCs, taken around atezolizumab (anti-PD-L1) treatment. The receptor chain draws on TRBV11-1 and TRBJ2-1; 10 bases in between match TRBD1. This TCR was recovered from a man aged 55 to 70 with urothelial cancer. For the CDR3, the sequence is CASSFGTGVYNEQFF. The sequenced DNA: TGTGCCAGCAGCTTCGGGACAGGGGTCTACAATGAGCAGTTCTTC.